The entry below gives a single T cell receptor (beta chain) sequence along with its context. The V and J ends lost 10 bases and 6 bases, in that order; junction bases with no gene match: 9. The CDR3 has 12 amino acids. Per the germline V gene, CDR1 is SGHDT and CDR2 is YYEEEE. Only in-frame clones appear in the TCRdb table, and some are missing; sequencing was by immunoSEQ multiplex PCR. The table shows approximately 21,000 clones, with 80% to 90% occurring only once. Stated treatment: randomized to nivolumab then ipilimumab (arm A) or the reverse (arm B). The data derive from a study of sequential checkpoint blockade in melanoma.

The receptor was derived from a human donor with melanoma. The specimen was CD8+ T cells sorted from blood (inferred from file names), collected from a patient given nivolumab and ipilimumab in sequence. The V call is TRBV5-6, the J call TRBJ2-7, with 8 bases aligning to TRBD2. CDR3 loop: CASGGGGFEQYF. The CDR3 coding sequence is TGTGCCTCGGGGGGGGGCGGCTTCGAGCAGTACTTC.